Reported below is one TCR beta chain. The data were obtained in a study of blood T cell repertoires in COVID-19. Overall study: Acute and convalescent COVID-19 samples came from the United States, Italy and Spain. PBMCs, B-cell-depleted T cells, or T cells provided the cDNA or gDNA that made up the material.

Original processing methods: Amplification with reference gene primers provided the estimates of nucleated cell counts. Assay used: immunoSEQ multiplex PCR; TCRdb lists only in-frame clones, some missing. V, J and clone size were drawn from that table, and D and trimming were deduced from the DNA. The table records 60,000 to 65,000 clones, about 74% of them present only once. The clonotype was recovered from a woman at least 80 years old with acute or convalescent COVID-19. Sequenced: peripheral blood.

The CDR3 spells CASTTTGGGLTGELFF. The CDR3 region has the DNA TGTGCCAGCACCACGACAGGGGGTGGACTCACCGGGGAGCTGTTTTTT. The V call is TRBV7-9, the J call TRBJ2-2; the match to TRBD1 covers 9 bases. V trimming: 7 bases; J trimming: 4 bases; junction bases outside the gene matches: 10. The CDR3 is 16 residues long. CDR1 and CDR2 from the germline V gene are SEHNR and FQNEAQ (reference sequence).